This T cell receptor (beta chain) was captured by sequencing in a study of metastatic and nonmetastatic thyroid tumors. The overall study: A comparison of repertoires was made across blood and tumor or nodule tissue from malignant and benign thyroid patients. General study points: Benign nodules were reported to have significantly lower TCR beta diversity than malignant thyroid tumors, in blood and tumor.

This clone was picked up a small number of times. Its target is not known. Per the original methods: A distant-metastasis classifier for papillary thyroid cancer was built using CDR3 differences across clinicopathological groups. Using MiXCR, TCRdb reanalyzed the PCR reads. The V and J calls were determined by TCRdb, not by the authors. The sample records under 45,000 clones, roughly a third being singletons. All patients were treatment-naive before thyroid surgery. V lost 2 bases to trimming and J lost 0 bases, with 8 bases between them. Germline CDR1 is LNHDA and CDR2 is SQIVND (reference sequence). The CDR3 has 14 amino acids.

Specimen: tumor tissue. The chain carries TRBV19 and TRBJ2-7; D perhaps matches TRBD1 (6 bases). The clonotype was recovered from a female donor with papillary thyroid cancer or a benign thyroid nodule (not recorded which). Some clones in this sample may be carry-over from other donors' samples. The CDR3 region has the DNA TGTGCCAGTAGTATATCGACAGGCTCCTACGAGCAGTACTTC. Encoded protein: CASSISTGSYEQYF. Drawing the rest from reference TRBV19 and TRBJ2-7, the complete variable domain is DGGITQSPKYLFRKEGQNVTLSCEQNLNHDAMYWYRQDPGQGLRLIYYSQIVNDFQKGDIAEGYSVSREKKESFPLTVTSAQKNPTAFYLCASSISTGSYEQYFGPGTRLTVT.